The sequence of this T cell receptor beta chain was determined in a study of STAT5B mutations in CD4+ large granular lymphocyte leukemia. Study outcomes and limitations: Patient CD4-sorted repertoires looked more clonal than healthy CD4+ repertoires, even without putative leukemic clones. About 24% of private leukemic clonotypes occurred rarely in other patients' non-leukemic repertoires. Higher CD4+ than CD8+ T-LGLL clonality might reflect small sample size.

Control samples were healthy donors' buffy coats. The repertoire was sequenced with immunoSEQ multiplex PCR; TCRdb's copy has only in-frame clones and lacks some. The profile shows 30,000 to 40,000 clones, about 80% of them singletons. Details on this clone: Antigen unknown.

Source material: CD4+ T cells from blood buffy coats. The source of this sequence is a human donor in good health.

DNA for the CDR3: TGTGCCAGCAGTTTATCGGGGGAGTATGGCTACACCTTC. Encoded protein: CASSLSGEYGYTF. The genes are TRBV27 and TRBJ1-2; a weak D match, TRBD1 (5 bases). Germline V gives CDR1 MNHEY, CDR2 SMNVEV (reference sequence). This CDR3 is 13 amino acids long. V was pared by 0 bases and J by 5 bases, with 7 bases between.